Listed below are T cell receptor beta chains from one sample, sequenced in a study of blood T cell repertoires in COVID-19. The assay was immunoSEQ multiplex PCR, and TCRdb's table has in-frame clones only and misses some. The data contain a few hundred thousand clones, approximately 88% of them singletons. Material: PBMCs or T cells enriched from blood (not recorded which). These receptors all come from a woman aged 40 to 55 who had recovered from COVID-19. Both conserved end residues are trimmed from each CDR3.

V	J	CDR3
TRBV29-1	TRBJ2-1	SVEDGGGRNEQF
TRBV5-1	TRBJ1-2	ASSSGGWLGAGYT
TRBV19	TRBJ1-5	ASSIEQGVNQPQH
TRBV6-1	TRBJ1-4	ASSEQRGREGEKLF
TRBV12-3/TRBV12-4	TRBJ1-2	ASSEGGPYGYT
TRBV7-8	TRBJ2-7	ASSLGQGGYEQY
TRBV12-5	TRBJ2-7	ASGLQVMRGEQY
TRBV30	TRBJ2-5	AWRLYETQY
TRBV5-1	TRBJ1-6	ASSPKGQGWNSPLH
TRBV25-1	TRBJ2-5	ASSDFVGGTQETQY
TRBV4-1	TRBJ1-6	ASSQLQGWYSPLH
TRBV20-1	TRBJ2-3	SASLSGRGTDTQY
TRBV3-1/TRBV3-2	TRBJ2-1	ASGGELHNEQF
TRBV4-3	TRBJ2-7	ASSQGFDGGYEQY
TRBV14	TRBJ1-1	ASSQESGTEAF
TRBV5-4	TRBJ2-3	ASSSTPGGRTHTQY
TRBV18	TRBJ2-1	ASSPGQSNEQF
TRBV4-3	TRBJ1-1	ASSQAGTGKNTEAF
TRBV6-5	TRBJ1-1	ASSVDRGRTEAF
TRBV28	TRBJ2-1	ASSLRGRHYNEQF
TRBV19	TRBJ1-1	ASSTARLNTEAF
TRBV5-6	TRBJ2-7	ASSLDSYSYEQY
TRBV7-2	TRBJ2-1	ASSLASRVRNEQF
TRBV5-1	TRBJ1-6	ASSLEQGRNSPLH
TRBV11-2	TRBJ2-3	ASSLGVSGGSSTDTQY
TRBV6-5	TRBJ1-5	AIRQGRNQPQH
TRBV5-5	TRBJ2-2	ASSHRGPTGELF
TRBV11-3	TRBJ2-1	ASSLVGGGGEF
TRBV20-1	TRBJ2-1	SASTSGFSGNEQF
TRBV27	TRBJ1-1	ASSFDMRRENTEAF
TRBV9	TRBJ2-2	ASSVGLGFTGELF
TRBV4-3	TRBJ2-5	ASSQESSFRETQY
TRBV19	TRBJ2-2	ASSISGTVNTGELF
TRBV18	TRBJ1-5	ASSPRSIYSNQPQH
TRBV30	TRBJ2-7	AWSGPMDRGDEQY
TRBV19	TRBJ1-3	ASSLGGTDGNTIY
TRBV30	TRBJ1-3	AWSVGFGSGNTIY